This note documents a single TCR beta chain sequence. Its antigen is not identified. TCRdb keeps only in-frame clones here, not all; method: immunoSEQ multiplex PCR. The sample records more than 100,000 clones, over 75% being singletons. This sample is part of a study of T cell responses to AZD1222 COVID-19 vaccine. About the study: The analysis combined second doses at about 4 or about 12 weeks. Study-wide findings and caveats: White British donors predominated, females outnumbered males, and clonal diversity was possibly underestimated.

The sequences come from peripheral blood, collected on day 0 of AZD1222 vaccination. The sequence came from an adult in good health.

CDR3 sequence: CASSQVRNYEQYF. The DNA for the CDR3 is TGCGCCAGCAGCCAAGTCAGGAACTACGAGCAGTACTTC. The J gene is TRBJ2-7, the V gene TRBV4-3, with no clear D. Trimming stripped 1 base from V and 3 bases from J, with 7 bases between. Per the germline V gene, CDR1 is LGHNA and CDR2 is YSLEER. The CDR3 length is 13 residues.